Listed below are T cell receptor beta chains from one sample, sequenced in a study of T cell responses to AZD1222 COVID-19 vaccine. Sequencing was performed with immunoSEQ multiplex PCR; in TCRdb, only in-frame clones are kept and a portion is missing. Among about 99,000 clones listed, approximately 87% were seen once. The material sequenced was peripheral blood, taken on day 0 of AZD1222 vaccination. The receptors were gathered from an adult in good health. Each CDR3 is given with its conserved first and last residue. The D gene is left open where the match is weak. Size tells how often a clone was seen (once, few, many) or the class of an expanded clone, and some rows leave it out.

D: NA
J: TRBJ1-1
size: once
V: TRBV6-5
CDR3: CASSADRNTEAFF
DNA: TGTGCCAGCAGCGCAGACAGGAACACTGAAGCTTTCTTT

D: NA
J: TRBJ2-2
size: NA
V: TRBV3-1/TRBV3-2
CDR3: CAAGNGNTGELFF
DNA: TGTGCCGCGGGCAACGGAAACACCGGGGAGCTGTTTTTT

D: TRBD1
J: TRBJ2-7
size: NA
V: TRBV7-6
CDR3: CASSGVGQASYEQYF
DNA: TGTGCCAGCAGTGGGGTGGGACAGGCCTCCTACGAGCAGTACTTC

D: NA
J: TRBJ2-7
size: few
V: TRBV20-1
CDR3: CSASAGYGQYF
DNA: TGCAGTGCAAGTGCAGGGTACGGGCAGTACTTC

D: TRBD2
J: TRBJ2-1
size: once
V: TRBV11-2
CDR3: CASSLTSGNEQFF
DNA: TGTGCCAGCAGCTTGACTAGCGGCAATGAGCAGTTCTTC

D: NA
J: TRBJ2-7
size: NA
V: TRBV28
CDR3: CASSFRGGSYEQYF
DNA: TGTGCCAGCAGTTTCCGCGGAGGGTCCTACGAGCAGTACTTC

D: TRBD2
J: TRBJ2-5
size: few
V: TRBV29-1
CDR3: CSVEDPGTSELRETQYF
DNA: TGCAGCGTTGAAGACCCCGGGACTAGCGAACTCCGAGAGACCCAGTACTTC

D: TRBD2
J: TRBJ2-2
size: once
V: TRBV7-6
CDR3: CASSETSGRALVSGELFF
DNA: TGTGCCAGCAGCGAGACTAGCGGGAGGGCCCTCGTATCCGGGGAGCTGTTTTTT

D: NA
J: TRBJ2-3
size: NA
V: TRBV11-3
CDR3: CASSSPLRDTQYF
DNA: TGTGCCAGCAGCTCCCCTTTGCGCGATACGCAGTATTTT

D: NA
J: TRBJ2-6
size: NA
V: TRBV30
CDR3: CAWSSESRSGANVLTF
DNA: TGTGCCTGGAGTAGTGAGTCGCGCTCTGGGGCCAACGTCCTGACTTTC

D: NA
J: TRBJ2-7
size: NA
V: TRBV5-1
CDR3: CASSIQGSSYEQYF
DNA: TGCGCCAGCAGCATACAGGGTAGCTCCTACGAGCAGTACTTC

D: NA
J: TRBJ2-7
size: NA
V: TRBV28
CDR3: CASRTKLDYSGSSYEQYF
DNA: TGTGCCAGCAGAACCAAACTCGACTACAGCGGCTCCTCCTACGAGCAGTACTTC

D: TRBD1
J: TRBJ1-4
size: NA
V: TRBV7-9
CDR3: CASSLGDRETEKLFF
DNA: TGTGCCAGCAGCTTAGGGGACAGGGAGACAGAAAAACTGTTTTTT

D: NA
J: TRBJ1-1
size: NA
V: TRBV28
CDR3: CASSYRRNTEAFF
DNA: TGTGCCAGCAGCTACCGGAGGAACACTGAAGCTTTCTTT

D: NA
J: TRBJ1-4
size: few
V: TRBV6-5
CDR3: CASRTGLFNEKLFF
DNA: TGTGCCAGCAGGACGGGGCTCTTTAATGAAAAACTGTTTTTT

D: NA
J: TRBJ1-3
size: NA
V: TRBV7-6
CDR3: CASSLAGGQGNTIYF
DNA: TGTGCCAGCAGCTTAGCGGGTGGGCAAGGAAACACCATATATTTT

D: NA
J: TRBJ2-3
size: NA
V: TRBV10-3
CDR3: CAISEKTRGDTQYF
DNA: TGTGCCATCAGTGAGAAGACGAGGGGGGATACGCAGTATTTT

D: TRBD2
J: TRBJ2-3
size: NA
V: TRBV19
CDR3: CASSLSGTSTDTQYF
DNA: TGTGCCAGTAGTCTTAGCGGGACTAGCACAGATACGCAGTATTTT

D: TRBD2
J: TRBJ2-2
size: once
V: TRBV24-1
CDR3: CATQFTSGNGELFF
DNA: TGTGCCACCCAATTCACTAGCGGTAACGGGGAGCTGTTTTTT

D: NA
J: TRBJ1-2
size: once
V: TRBV3-1/TRBV3-2
CDR3: CASSQDIYGYTF
DNA: TGTGCCAGCAGCCAAGACATTTATGGCTACACCTTC

D: TRBD1
J: TRBJ1-4
size: NA
V: TRBV6-5
CDR3: CASSPTGGNEKLFF
DNA: TGTGCCAGCAGCCCGACAGGGGGTAATGAAAAACTGTTTTTT